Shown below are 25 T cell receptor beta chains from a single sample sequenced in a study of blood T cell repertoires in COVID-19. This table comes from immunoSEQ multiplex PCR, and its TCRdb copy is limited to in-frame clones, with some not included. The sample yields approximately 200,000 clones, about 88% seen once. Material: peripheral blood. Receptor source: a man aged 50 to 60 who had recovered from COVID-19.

The CDR3 bases are TGTGCCACCGGGACTAGCGGGAGTCACGAGCAGTACTTC. Translating gives CATGTSGSHEQYF. This chain joins TRBV25-1 and TRBJ2-7; 14 bases fit TRBD2. Per the germline V gene, CDR1 is MGHDK and CDR2 is SYGVNS. This CDR3 region has 13 residues. V shed 10 bases, J shed 5 bases, and the junction held 4 bases outside the gene matches.

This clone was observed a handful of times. The CDR3 spells CATSRGQGYGYTF. CDR3 DNA sequence: TGTGCCACCAGCAGAGGACAGGGCTATGGCTACACCTTC. V and J are TRBV15 and TRBJ1-2; 7 bases are shared with TRBD1. Germline V CDR1 and CDR2: LNHNV, YYDKDF (reference sequence). The trim removed 1 base at V and 4 bases at J, leaving 0 bases unmatched. The CDR3 is 13 amino acids.

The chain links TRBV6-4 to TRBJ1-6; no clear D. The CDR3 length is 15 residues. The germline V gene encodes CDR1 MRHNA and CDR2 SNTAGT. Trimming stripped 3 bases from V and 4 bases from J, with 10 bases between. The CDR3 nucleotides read TGTGCCAGCAGTGAAGAGGGCTCTTATAATTCACCCCTCCACTTT. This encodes CASSEEGSYNSPLHF.

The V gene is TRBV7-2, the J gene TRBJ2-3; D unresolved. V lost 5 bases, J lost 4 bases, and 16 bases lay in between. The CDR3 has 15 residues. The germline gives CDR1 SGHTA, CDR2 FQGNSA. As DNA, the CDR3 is TGTGCCAGCAGCCCAAGTGGAAGCGTGGCAGATACGCAGTATTTT. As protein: CASSPSGSVADTQYF.

CDR3 nucleotide sequence: TGTGCCAGCAGCTTAGGAAGGGACAGGGACTACGAGCAGTACTTC. It translates to CASSLGRDRDYEQYF. The V call is TRBV7-8, the J call TRBJ2-7; 9 bases align to TRBD1. Germline lookup yields CDR1 SGHVS and CDR2 FQNEAQ. The CDR3 length is 15 residues. V was clipped by 1 base and J by 3 bases; unmatched bases: 4.

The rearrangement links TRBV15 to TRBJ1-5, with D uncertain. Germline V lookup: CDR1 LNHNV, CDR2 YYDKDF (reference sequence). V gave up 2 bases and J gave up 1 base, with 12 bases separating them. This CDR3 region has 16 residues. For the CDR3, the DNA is TGTGCCACCAGCAGAAATCGGGGATTAAGCAATCAGCCCCAGCATTTT. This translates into CATSRNRGLSNQPQHF.

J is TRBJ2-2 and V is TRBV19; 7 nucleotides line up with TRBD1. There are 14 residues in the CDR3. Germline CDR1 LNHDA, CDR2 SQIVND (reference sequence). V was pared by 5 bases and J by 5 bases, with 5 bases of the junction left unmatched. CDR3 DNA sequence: TGTGCCAGTAGTCGACAGGGAACGACCGGGGAGCTGTTTTTT. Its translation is CASSRQGTTGELFF.

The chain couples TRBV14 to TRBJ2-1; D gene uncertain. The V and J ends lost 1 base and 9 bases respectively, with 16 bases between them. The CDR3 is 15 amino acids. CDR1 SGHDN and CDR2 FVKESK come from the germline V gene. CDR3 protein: CASSQVARPVGEQFF. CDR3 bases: TGTGCCAGCAGCCAAGTGGCTAGGCCAGTGGGTGAGCAGTTCTTC. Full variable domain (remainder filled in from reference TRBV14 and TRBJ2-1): EAGVTQFPSHSVIEKGQTVTLRCDPISGHDNLYWYRRVMGKEIKFLLHFVKESKQDESGMPNNRFLAERTGGTYSTLKVQPAELEDSGVYFCASSQVARPVGEQFFGPGTRLTVL.

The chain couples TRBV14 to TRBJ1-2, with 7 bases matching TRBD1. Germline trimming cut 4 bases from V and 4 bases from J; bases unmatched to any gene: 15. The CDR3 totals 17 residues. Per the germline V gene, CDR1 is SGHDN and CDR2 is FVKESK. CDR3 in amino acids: CASSPYGTEHILYGYTF. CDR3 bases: TGTGCCAGCAGCCCGTACGGGACAGAACATATCCTCTATGGCTACACCTTC.

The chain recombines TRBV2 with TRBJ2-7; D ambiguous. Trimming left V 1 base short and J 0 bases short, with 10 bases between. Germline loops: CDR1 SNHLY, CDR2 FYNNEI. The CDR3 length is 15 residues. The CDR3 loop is CASSEGTLPSYEQYF. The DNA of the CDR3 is TGTGCCAGCAGTGAAGGCACCCTACCCTCCTACGAGCAGTACTTC.

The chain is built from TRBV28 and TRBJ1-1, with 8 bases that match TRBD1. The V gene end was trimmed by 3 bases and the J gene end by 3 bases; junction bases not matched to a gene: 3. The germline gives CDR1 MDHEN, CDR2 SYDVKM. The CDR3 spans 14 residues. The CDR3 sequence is CASSFSRGHTEAFF. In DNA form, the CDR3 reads TGTGCCAGCAGTTTCTCCAGGGGGCACACTGAAGCTTTCTTT.

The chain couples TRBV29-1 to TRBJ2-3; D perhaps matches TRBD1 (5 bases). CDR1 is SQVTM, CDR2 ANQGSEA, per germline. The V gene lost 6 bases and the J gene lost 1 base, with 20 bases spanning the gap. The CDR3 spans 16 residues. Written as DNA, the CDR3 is TGCAGCGTCCCCTGGGGTGGGGCTTGGGGCACAGATACGCAGTATTTT. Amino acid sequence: CSVPWGGAWGTDTQYF.

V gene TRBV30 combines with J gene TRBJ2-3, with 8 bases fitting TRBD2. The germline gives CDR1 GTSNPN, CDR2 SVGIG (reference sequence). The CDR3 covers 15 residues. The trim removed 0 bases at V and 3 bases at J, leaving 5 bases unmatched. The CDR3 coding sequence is TGTGCCTGGAGTGTACGGGGACTAGTTACAGATACGCAGTATTTT. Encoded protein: CAWSVRGLVTDTQYF. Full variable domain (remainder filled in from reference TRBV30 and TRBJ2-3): SQTIHQWPATLVQPVGSPLSLECTVEGTSNPNLYWYRQAAGRGLQLLFYSVGIGQISSEVPQNLSASRPQDRQFILSSKKLLLSDSGFYLCAWSVRGLVTDTQYFGPGTRLTVL.

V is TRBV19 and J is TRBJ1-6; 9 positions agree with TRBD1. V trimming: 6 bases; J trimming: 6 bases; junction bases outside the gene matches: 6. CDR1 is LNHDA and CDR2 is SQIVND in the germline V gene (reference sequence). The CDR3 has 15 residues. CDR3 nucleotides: TGTGCCAGTAGCCCGGGACAGGGTTTTAATTCACCCCTCCACTTT. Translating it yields CASSPGQGFNSPLHF.

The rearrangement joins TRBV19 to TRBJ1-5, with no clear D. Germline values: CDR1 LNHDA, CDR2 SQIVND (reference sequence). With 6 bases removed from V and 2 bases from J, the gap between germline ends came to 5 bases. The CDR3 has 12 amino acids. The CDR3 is CASRRGNQPQHF. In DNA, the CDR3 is TGTGCCAGTAGGAGGGGCAATCAGCCCCAGCATTTT.

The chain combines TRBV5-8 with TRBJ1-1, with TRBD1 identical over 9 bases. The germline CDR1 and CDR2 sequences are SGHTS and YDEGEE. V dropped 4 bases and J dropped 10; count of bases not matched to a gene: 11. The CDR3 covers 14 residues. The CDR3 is CASSKDRGTTRAFF. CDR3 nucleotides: TGTGCCAGCAGCAAAGACAGGGGGACAACGCGAGCTTTCTTT. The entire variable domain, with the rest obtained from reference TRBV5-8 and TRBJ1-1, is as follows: EAGVTQSPTHLIKTRGQQATLRCSPISGHTSVYWYQQALGLGLQFLLWYDEGEERNRGNFPPRFSGRQFPNYSSELNVNALELEDSALYLCASSKDRGTTRAFFGQGTRLTVV.

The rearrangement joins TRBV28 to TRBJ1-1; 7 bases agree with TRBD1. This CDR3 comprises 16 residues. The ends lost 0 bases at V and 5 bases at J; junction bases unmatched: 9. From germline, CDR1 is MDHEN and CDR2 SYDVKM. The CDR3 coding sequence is TGTGCCAGCAGTTTATGGGGGACAGAAAGAGGGACTGAAGCTTTCTTT. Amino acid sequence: CASSLWGTERGTEAFF.

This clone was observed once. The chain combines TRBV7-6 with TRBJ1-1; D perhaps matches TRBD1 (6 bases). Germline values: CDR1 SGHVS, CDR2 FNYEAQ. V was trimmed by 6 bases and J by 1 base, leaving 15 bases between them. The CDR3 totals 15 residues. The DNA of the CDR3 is TGTGCCAGCAGTATCCAGACAGGCCGGAACACTGAAGCTTTCTTT. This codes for CASSIQTGRNTEAFF.

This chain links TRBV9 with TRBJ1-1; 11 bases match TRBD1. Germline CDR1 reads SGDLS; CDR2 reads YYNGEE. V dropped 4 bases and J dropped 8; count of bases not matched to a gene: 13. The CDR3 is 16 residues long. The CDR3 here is CASSPRDGQGASEAFF. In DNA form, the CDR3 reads TGTGCCAGCAGCCCAAGGGACGGACAGGGGGCATCGGAAGCTTTCTTT.

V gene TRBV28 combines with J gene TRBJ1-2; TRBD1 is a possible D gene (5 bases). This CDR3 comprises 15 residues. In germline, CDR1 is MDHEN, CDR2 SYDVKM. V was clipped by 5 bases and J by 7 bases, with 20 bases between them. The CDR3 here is CASSDLGALNPGYTF. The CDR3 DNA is TGTGCCAGCAGTGATCTAGGGGCGCTGAATCCTGGCTACACCTTC.

The CDR3 loop reads CASSLWALAEAFF. CDR3 DNA: TGTGCCAGCAGCCTCTGGGCGCTCGCTGAAGCTTTCTTT. This rearrangement joins TRBV3-1 (or the pseudogene TRBV3-2) to TRBJ1-1; D gene ambiguous. From germline, CDR1 is LGHDT and CDR2 YNNKEL (reference sequence). The CDR3 totals 13 residues. V was trimmed by 4 bases and J by 6 bases, leaving 12 bases between them.

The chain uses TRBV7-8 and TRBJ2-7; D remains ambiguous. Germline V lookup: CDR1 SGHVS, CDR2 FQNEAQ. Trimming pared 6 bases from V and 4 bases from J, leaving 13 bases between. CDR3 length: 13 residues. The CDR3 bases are TGTGCCAGCAGTCAGGTCCTATTTTACGAGCAGTACTTC. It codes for CASSQVLFYEQYF.

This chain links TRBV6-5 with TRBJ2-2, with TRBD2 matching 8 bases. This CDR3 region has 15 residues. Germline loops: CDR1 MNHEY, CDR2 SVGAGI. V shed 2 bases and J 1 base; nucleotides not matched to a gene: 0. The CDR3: CASSYLAGNTGELFF. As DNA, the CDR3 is TGTGCCAGCAGTTACCTAGCGGGGAACACCGGGGAGCTGTTTTTT.

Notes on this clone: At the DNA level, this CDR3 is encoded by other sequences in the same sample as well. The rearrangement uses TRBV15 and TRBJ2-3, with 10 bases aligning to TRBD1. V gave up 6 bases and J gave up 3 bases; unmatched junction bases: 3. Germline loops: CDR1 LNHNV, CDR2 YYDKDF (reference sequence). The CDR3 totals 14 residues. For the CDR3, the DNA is TGTGCCACCAGGATGGACAGGGGGACAGATACGCAGTATTTT. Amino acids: CATRMDRGTDTQYF.

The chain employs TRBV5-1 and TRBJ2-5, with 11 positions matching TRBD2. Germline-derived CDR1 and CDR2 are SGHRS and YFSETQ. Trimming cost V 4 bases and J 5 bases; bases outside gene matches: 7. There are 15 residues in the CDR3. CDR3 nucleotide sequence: TGCGCCAGCAGCCCGCTAGCGGGAGGAGTGGAGACCCAGTACTTC. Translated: CASSPLAGGVETQYF.